Each of the 3 T cell receptor beta chains below was sequenced from the same sample in a study of blood T cells in healthy people across ages. Together with a sample-barcoded 5' primer, a J-beta primer mix was included in a second PCR lasting roughly 6 to 12 cycles. TCRdb reprocessed the 5' RACE reads with MiXCR, giving one entry per CDR3 protein. Seen here are approximately 1,000,000 distinct CDR3 sequences, under 45% observed once, and the top ten hold around 18%. The sequencing input was blood. The receptor source for this set is a woman aged 55-70 years in good health.

The V gene is TRBV11-2, the J gene TRBJ2-5; D is unresolved. Germline V lookup: CDR1 SGHAT, CDR2 FQNNGV. Trimming took off 5 bases at V and 11 bases at J, with 21 bases between the two ends. The CDR3 runs 14 residues. The CDR3 coding sequence is TGTGCCAGCAGCCTTCTGGAAGGGCCTGGAGAGCAGTACTTC. This gives the protein CASSLLEGPGEQYF.

Turning to this clonotype: A much larger clonotype is one base distant, so this may be a read error. The rearrangement joins TRBV20-1 to TRBJ1-1, with a tentative D call TRBD1 (6 bases). Germline CDR1 and CDR2: DFQATT and SNEGSKA (reference sequence). The CDR3 is 15 residues long. Trimming removed 3 bases from V and 5 bases from J, with 19 bases in between. CDR3: CSASGGEAQGTEAFF. For the CDR3, the DNA is TGCAGTGCTAGCGGGGGGGAGGCCCAGGGGACTGAAGCTTTCTTT.

This chain uses TRBV6-5 with TRBJ1-3, with D perhaps TRBD1 (5 bases). The V gene's germline CDR1 is MNHEY and CDR2 SVGAGI. CDR3 length equals 13 residues. Trimming took off 4 bases at V and 5 bases at J, with 9 bases between the two ends. The CDR3 nucleotides are TGTGCCAGCAGTTCGGGGGGGAGAAACACCATATATTTT. Residues: CASSSGGRNTIYF.